This passage covers 15 T cell receptor beta chains from one sample sequenced in a study of cytomegalovirus exposure and HLA in healthy donors. Use of 60 Vbeta and 13 Jbeta primers characterized the PCR. Sequenced by immunoSEQ multiplex PCR; TCRdb stores in-frame clones only, minus some. The sample lists approximately 160,000 clones, 80% to 85% occurring once. The source material was PBMCs. The source is a girl aged 2-15 years in good health and CMV-seropositive.

The genes are TRBV30 and TRBJ1-1; D unresolved. V lost 2 bases and J 0 bases, leaving 7 bases between the germline ends. The CDR3 runs to 13 residues. Germline V gene sequence: CDR1 GTSNPN, CDR2 SVGIG (reference sequence). The CDR3 bases are TGTGCCTGGAGTTATGGGCTGAACACTGAAGCTTTCTTT. As protein: CAWSYGLNTEAFF. The full variable domain, rest sourced from reference TRBV30 and TRBJ1-1, is SQTIHQWPATLVQPVGSPLSLECTVEGTSNPNLYWYRQAAGRGLQLLFYSVGIGQISSEVPQNLSASRPQDRQFILSSKKLLLSDSGFYLCAWSYGLNTEAFFGQGTRLTVV.

This chain links TRBV28 with TRBJ1-2, with D unclear. Germline CDR1 reads MDHEN; CDR2 reads SYDVKM. This CDR3 comprises 13 residues. Between the trimmed V and J ends, which lost 4 bases and 5 bases, there was a span of 11 bases. CDR3 protein: CASSYTEFYGYTF. CDR3 nucleotide sequence: TGTGCCAGCAGTTATACAGAATTTTATGGCTACACCTTC.

This chain uses TRBV6-4 with TRBJ1-5, with 8 bases fitting TRBD1. The V and J ends lost 3 bases and 6 bases, in that order; junction bases with no gene match: 4. This CDR3 has 14 residues. The germline V gene has CDR1 MRHNA and CDR2 SNTAGT. The CDR3 protein is CASSETGESQPQHF. Written as DNA, the CDR3 is TGTGCCAGCAGTGAGACAGGGGAAAGTCAGCCCCAGCATTTT.

V usage is TRBV18 and J usage is TRBJ2-5; tentatively, D is TRBD2 (6 bases). V lost 1 base and J lost 4, with 16 bases in between. The germline V gene has CDR1 KGHSH and CDR2 LQKENI. This CDR3 has 16 amino acids. Here the CDR3 DNA reads TGTGCCAGCTCACCACTGGAGGGTCCAGGGATAGAGACCCAGTACTTC. Translated: CASSPLEGPGIETQYF.

The table lists this clone with a few counts. The chain couples TRBV28 to TRBJ2-1; TRBD2 matches at 16 bases. The CDR3 sequence is 21 residues long. Germline V gives CDR1 MDHEN, CDR2 SYDVKM. With V trimmed by 6 bases and J by 0 bases, 14 bases remained unmatched. CDR3 residues: CASSGFWGLAGGDSSYNEQFF. Here the CDR3 DNA reads TGTGCCAGCAGCGGATTCTGGGGACTAGCGGGAGGGGATAGCTCCTACAATGAGCAGTTCTTC. The full variable domain, with the rest looked up from reference TRBV28 and TRBJ2-1, is DVKVTQSSRYLVKRTGEKVFLECVQDMDHENMFWYRQDPGLGLRLIYFSYDVKMKEKGDIPEGYSVSREKKERFSLILESASTNQTSMYLCASSGFWGLAGGDSSYNEQFFGPGTRLTVL.

The gene calls are TRBV6-1 and TRBJ1-5, with D maybe TRBD1 (5 bases). The CDR3 contains 14 residues. The V gene lost 2 bases and the J gene lost 3 bases, with 8 bases spanning the gap. Germline assignment: CDR1 MNHNS and CDR2 SASEGT. The CDR3 DNA reads TGTGCCAGCAGTGAAACAGGAAACAATCAGCCCCAGCATTTT. Its translation is CASSETGNNQPQHF.

The chain couples TRBV6-1 to TRBJ2-7; 11 bases are shared with TRBD1. V gave up 11 bases and J gave up 5 bases; unmatched junction bases: 8. This CDR3 spans 13 amino acids. From germline, CDR1 is MNHNS and CDR2 SASEGT. The chain's CDR3 is CAAGRDRGDEQYF. DNA for the CDR3: TGTGCCGCCGGCCGGGACAGGGGGGACGAGCAGTACTTC.

A single count supports this clone. The chain has TRBV18 and TRBJ2-2, with 9 positions matching TRBD1. The CDR3 loop spans 15 amino acids. V was pared by 3 bases and J by 5 bases, with 4 bases of the junction left unmatched. Germline V gene lookup returns CDR1 KGHSH and CDR2 LQKENI. The DNA of the CDR3 is TGTGCCAGCTCACCCGGACAGGGGAGGACCGGGGAGCTGTTTTTT. Translation: CASSPGQGRTGELFF.

The chain links TRBV5-1 to TRBJ2-2; D is unresolved. Germline values: CDR1 SGHRS, CDR2 YFSETQ. The CDR3 covers 14 residues. The V and J ends lost 5 bases and 0 bases respectively, with 8 bases between them. For the CDR3, the DNA is TGCGCCAGCAGTGTTCAGACGAACACCGGGGAGCTGTTTTTT. Translated, it gives CASSVQTNTGELFF.

The chain employs TRBV30 and TRBJ1-1; possible D gene TRBD1, 5 bases. The V end lost 1 base, the J end lost 3 bases, and 18 bases lay between the germline ends. There are 16 residues in the CDR3. The germline V gene encodes CDR1 GTSNPN and CDR2 SVGIG (reference sequence). CDR3 sequence: CAWSGGPGDGDTEAFF. DNA of the CDR3: TGTGCCTGGAGTGGGGGACCGGGGGACGGGGACACTGAAGCTTTCTTT.

This clone was seen only once. The chain is built from TRBV29-1 and TRBJ2-7; 9 nucleotides line up with TRBD2. The CDR3 length is 14 residues. Germline V CDR1 and CDR2: SQVTM, ANQGSEA. J was trimmed by 6 bases and V by 4 bases; bases with no gene match: 10. In DNA, the CDR3 is TGCAGCGTTGTGGCTAGCGGGACCCTCGGCGAGCAGTACTTC. This sequence encodes CSVVASGTLGEQYF.

The chain employs TRBV27 and TRBJ2-3; TRBD2 agrees at 9 bases. The junction had 6 bases not matched to a gene; V was cut back by 3 bases and J by 5 bases. The germline gives CDR1 MNHEY, CDR2 SMNVEV (reference sequence). The CDR3 loop spans 15 amino acids. CDR3 amino acids: CASSLASGMRDTQYF. CDR3 nucleotides: TGTGCCAGCAGTTTGGCTAGCGGGATGAGAGATACGCAGTATTTT.

The chain joins TRBV29-1 to TRBJ2-7; 14 bases fit TRBD2. The CDR3 is 14 amino acids. J gave up 3 bases and V 6 bases, and 4 bases lay outside the gene matches. Germline CDR1 reads SQVTM; CDR2 reads ANQGSEA. CDR3 amino acids: CSVGTSGSGYEQYF. The CDR3 bases are TGCAGCGTGGGGACTAGCGGGAGTGGCTACGAGCAGTACTTC.

The chain employs TRBV7-2 and TRBJ2-2; 9 bases fit TRBD2. The V gene's germline CDR1 is SGHTA and CDR2 FQGNSA. This CDR3 comprises 17 residues. V shed 5 bases, J shed 5 bases, and the junction held 12 bases outside the gene matches. The CDR3 DNA is TGTGCCAGCAGCCCCATGGCGGGAGGGCCTAGGACCGGGGAGCTGTTTTTT. It codes for CASSPMAGGPRTGELFF.

The J gene is TRBJ2-7, the V gene TRBV5-1; possible D gene TRBD1, 6 bases. V shed 2 bases and J shed 6 bases, with 9 bases lying between them. The length of the CDR3 is 12 residues. Germline V gene sequence: CDR1 SGHRS, CDR2 YFSETQ. The CDR3 region is CASSFWGLEQYF. In nucleotides, the CDR3 is TGCGCCAGCAGCTTTTGGGGGCTCGAGCAGTACTTC. The whole variable domain, filled in from reference TRBV5-1 and TRBJ2-7, reads KAGVTQTPRYLIKTRGQQVTLSCSPISGHRSVSWYQQTPGQGLQFLFEYFSETQRNKGNFPGRFSGRQFSNSRSEMNVSTLELGDSALYLCASSFWGLEQYFGPGTRLTVT.